This T cell receptor (beta chain) was sequenced in a study of cytomegalovirus exposure and HLA in healthy donors. PCR employed 60 Vbeta and 13 Jbeta primers. Measured with immunoSEQ multiplex PCR; TCRdb has only the in-frame clones, and not every one. The sample contains around 150,000 clones, roughly four fifths of which appear only once. V was cut by 2 bases and J by 0 bases, with 12 bases left in between. The CDR3 length is 16 residues. Germline V CDR1 and CDR2: KGHSY, FQNENV. This clone was recorded only once. The antigen remains undetermined. Study outcomes and limitations: Exclusion applied to some V segments, including TRBV6-2 and TRBV6-3, as they were indistinguishable. Presence/absence analyses took donor sequencing depth as roughly uniform. Previously analyzed data showed that most TCR beta V segments were productive at a frequency of about 87% or about 30%.

The chain uses TRBV16 and TRBJ2-3; D gene unclear. Sequencing used PBMCs. The TCR originated in a woman aged 45-65 years in good health and CMV-seropositive. DNA of the CDR3: TGTGCCAGCAGCCAACGCCCGAGGCTGAGCACAGATACGCAGTATTTT. As protein: CASSQRPRLSTDTQYF.